These T cell receptor beta chains were read from a single sample in a study of cytomegalovirus exposure and HLA in healthy donors. TCRdb keeps only in-frame clones here, not all; method: immunoSEQ multiplex PCR. The sample includes about 130,000 clones, 80% to 85% of them seen just once. Sequenced sample: PBMCs. All receptors come from a young man in good health and CMV-seronegative. CDR3s include the opening cysteine and the closing phenylalanine or tryptophan. D genes are given only for firm matches. The listing skips clone size in some rows; elsewhere it reads once, few, many or a size class.

clone size,J gene,V gene,D gene,CDR3 protein,CDR3 DNA
NA,TRBJ2-7,TRBV5-6,NA,CASSSMTETYEQYF,TGTGCCAGCAGCTCTATGACAGAGACCTACGAGCAGTACTTC
NA,TRBJ2-1,TRBV27,TRBD2,CATSSGGGEQFF,TGTGCCACCAGTTCCGGGGGGGGTGAGCAGTTCTTC
NA,TRBJ2-7,TRBV10-1,NA,CASSESIGDFYEQYF,TGCGCCAGCAGTGAGTCGATTGGGGACTTCTACGAGCAGTACTTC
NA,TRBJ1-6,TRBV28,NA,CASSSRYNSPLHF,TGTGCCAGCAGTTCCCGCTATAATTCACCCCTCCACTTT
NA,TRBJ1-1,TRBV25-1,NA,CASSGTTMNTEAFF,TGTGCCAGCAGCGGGACTACCATGAACACTGAAGCTTTCTTT
medium-sized,TRBJ1-6,TRBV4-2,NA,CASKFQESSYNSPLHF,TGTGCCAGCAAGTTCCAGGAAAGCTCCTATAATTCACCCCTCCACTTT
NA,TRBJ2-1,TRBV6-5,TRBD2,CASSYLGGGAENEQFF,TGTGCCAGCAGTTACCTCGGCGGGGGGGCAGAGAATGAGCAGTTCTTC
NA,TRBJ1-1,TRBV19,NA,CASEPGNRGHEAFF,TGTGCCTCAGAACCGGGAAACAGAGGTCATGAAGCTTTCTTT
NA,TRBJ1-6,TRBV19,NA,CASTSGVTSPLHF,TGTGCCAGTACCTCAGGGGTGACTTCACCCCTCCACTTT
NA,TRBJ1-5,TRBV6-5,TRBD1,CASSRGQINQPQHF,TGTGCCAGCAGCCGGGGACAGATCAATCAGCCCCAGCATTTT
NA,TRBJ1-1,TRBV5-5,NA,CASRFNGGIEAFF,TGTGCCAGCAGGTTTAATGGCGGGATCGAAGCTTTCTTT
NA,TRBJ2-1,TRBV30,TRBD2,CAWGLLGLVFGEQFF,TGTGCCTGGGGGCTCCTGGGACTAGTCTTCGGTGAGCAGTTCTTC
NA,TRBJ1-6,TRBV5-4,NA,CASSPGGGNHNSPLHF,TGTGCCAGCAGCCCTGGGGGAGGGAACCATAATTCACCCCTCCACTTT
NA,TRBJ1-6,TRBV30,NA,CAWAGLGSPLHF,TGTGCCTGGGCGGGGCTGGGGTCACCCCTCCACTTT
few,TRBJ2-7,TRBV10-2,NA,CASKKGGPLYEQYF,TGCGCCAGCAAAAAAGGAGGGCCCCTCTACGAGCAGTACTTC
NA,TRBJ2-3,TRBV6-5,NA,CASSYGGGTDTQYF,TGTGCCAGCAGTTACGGAGGGGGCACAGATACGCAGTATTTT
NA,TRBJ1-1,TRBV7-2,NA,CASSLLEAVTEAFF,TGTGCCAGCAGCTTATTGGAGGCGGTTACTGAAGCTTTCTTT
NA,TRBJ1-1,TRBV7-3,NA,CASSLRLVRGTNTEAFF,TGTGCCAGCAGCTTAAGGTTGGTGCGGGGGACGAACACTGAAGCTTTCTTT
NA,TRBJ1-4,TRBV10-2,NA,CASSDRRNEKLFF,TGCGCCAGCAGTGACAGGAGGAATGAAAAACTGTTTTTT
NA,TRBJ2-1,TRBV4-3,TRBD2,CASSQDLAGLAYNEQFF,TGCGCCAGCAGCCAAGATCTGGCGGGACTAGCGTACAATGAGCAGTTCTTC
NA,TRBJ1-6,TRBV27,TRBD1,CASSNRGGSPLHF,TGTGCCAGCAGTAACAGGGGAGGATCACCCCTCCACTTT
once,TRBJ1-4,TRBV20-1,NA,CSARDGRKLFF,TGCAGTGCTAGAGACGGTAGAAAACTGTTTTTT
NA,TRBJ1-6,TRBV11-1,TRBD1,CASSWTGSSYNSPLHF,TGTGCCAGCAGTTGGACAGGGAGCTCCTATAATTCACCCCTCCACTTT
NA,TRBJ2-3,TRBV9,NA,CASSPSTDTQYF,TGTGCCAGCAGCCCGAGCACAGATACGCAGTATTTT
NA,TRBJ1-2,TRBV4-2,TRBD1,CASSQGIQGARGYTF,TGTGCCAGCAGCCAAGGAATACAGGGGGCGCGCGGCTACACCTTC
NA,TRBJ1-5,TRBV7-9,NA,CASSLEPSVVSAPQHF,TGTGCCAGCAGCTTAGAACCTAGTGTCGTATCGGCGCCCCAGCATTTT
few,TRBJ1-2,TRBV19,NA,CASGGQRDYGYTF,TGTGCCAGTGGAGGACAGCGAGACTATGGCTACACCTTC
once,TRBJ2-3,TRBV27,TRBD2,CASSLSGGAGDTQYF,TGTGCCAGCAGTTTGTCCGGGGGGGCAGGGGATACGCAGTATTTT
NA,TRBJ1-1,TRBV30,NA,CAWSVLVVNTEAFF,TGTGCCTGGAGTGTACTCGTCGTGAACACTGAAGCTTTCTTT
NA,TRBJ2-3,TRBV6-1,TRBD2,CASSVLNIAGDGTDTQYF,TGTGCCAGCAGTGTTCTTAACATAGCGGGGGACGGCACAGATACGCAGTATTTT
NA,TRBJ2-4,TRBV9,NA,CASSVEQDRNIQYF,TGTGCCAGCAGCGTAGAACAGGATAGGAACATTCAGTACTTC
NA,TRBJ1-5,TRBV6-5,NA,CASRRAGRGNQPQHF,TGTGCCAGCAGACGCGCCGGGAGGGGCAATCAGCCCCAGCATTTT
NA,TRBJ1-1,TRBV12-5,TRBD1,CASGSGQGFMNTEAFF,TGTGCTAGTGGTTCCGGACAGGGGTTTATGAACACTGAAGCTTTCTTT
NA,TRBJ1-2,TRBV25-1,TRBD1,CASRTTGNGYTF,TGTGCCAGCAGGACGACAGGGAATGGCTACACCTTC
once,TRBJ1-5,TRBV18,NA,CASSREGTNSNQPQHF,TGTGCCAGCTCCCGTGAGGGGACTAATAGCAATCAGCCCCAGCATTTT
once,TRBJ1-1,TRBV29-1,TRBD1,CSVVQGVNTEAFF,TGCAGCGTTGTGCAGGGGGTCAACACTGAAGCTTTCTTT
NA,TRBJ2-1,TRBV10-2,TRBD2,CASRFEGRGPYNEQFF,TGCGCCAGCAGGTTCGAAGGGAGGGGTCCCTACAATGAGCAGTTCTTC
few,TRBJ1-1,TRBV2,NA,CASKRTDGAEAFF,TGTGCCAGTAAACGGACTGATGGGGCTGAAGCTTTCTTT
NA,TRBJ1-1,TRBV4-3,NA,CASSQEGWGTEAFF,TGCGCCAGCAGCCAGGAGGGATGGGGCACTGAAGCTTTCTTT
NA,TRBJ1-1,TRBV7-6,NA,CASRTENTEAFF,TGTGCCAGCAGGACAGAAAACACTGAAGCTTTCTTT
NA,TRBJ1-2,TRBV6-5,TRBD1,CASSYSPGTGFYGYTF,TGTGCCAGCAGTTACTCTCCCGGGACAGGGTTCTATGGCTACACCTTC
NA,TRBJ1-4,TRBV7-9,TRBD1,CASSPIQGAANEKLFF,TGTGCCAGCAGCCCCATACAGGGGGCGGCTAATGAAAAACTGTTTTTT
NA,TRBJ2-7,TRBV28,TRBD1,CASSFRDRGVNEQYF,TGTGCCAGCAGTTTCCGGGACAGGGGTGTGAACGAGCAGTACTTC
NA,TRBJ1-2,TRBV19,TRBD1,CASGRDRGPDTF,TGTGCCAGTGGCCGGGACAGGGGCCCCGACACCTTC
NA,TRBJ2-1,TRBV27,TRBD1,CASSLSQGALHNEQFF,TGTGCCAGCAGTTTATCGCAGGGGGCCCTACACAATGAGCAGTTCTTC
NA,TRBJ1-1,TRBV18,NA,CASSLYGSNTEAFF,TGTGCCAGCTCACTTTACGGTTCGAACACTGAAGCTTTCTTT
NA,TRBJ1-4,TRBV9,TRBD1,CASSASGGAREKLFF,TGTGCCAGCAGCGCCTCAGGGGGCGCGAGGGAAAAACTGTTTTTT
few,TRBJ1-3,TRBV21-1,NA,CASSKGRGRGSGNTIYF,TGTGCCAGCAGCAAAGGGAGGGGGCGCGGGTCTGGAAACACCATATATTTT
NA,TRBJ1-3,TRBV9,NA,CASSAQGSGNTIYF,TGTGCCAGCAGCGCACAGGGCTCTGGAAACACCATATATTTT
NA,TRBJ1-1,TRBV19,NA,CASSKAPDRTEAFF,TGTGCCAGTAGTAAAGCTCCCGACAGAACTGAAGCTTTCTTT
NA,TRBJ1-5,TRBV27,NA,CASSSRPGNQPQHF,TGTGCCAGCAGTTCAAGACCGGGAAATCAGCCCCAGCATTTT
NA,TRBJ1-1,TRBV28,TRBD1,CAIRDRGSKVAFF,TGTGCCATTAGGGACAGGGGCTCGAAAGTGGCTTTCTTT
NA,TRBJ2-7,TRBV7-2,TRBD1,CASSLEVDRAYEQYF,TGTGCCAGCAGCTTAGAAGTCGACAGGGCCTACGAGCAGTACTTC